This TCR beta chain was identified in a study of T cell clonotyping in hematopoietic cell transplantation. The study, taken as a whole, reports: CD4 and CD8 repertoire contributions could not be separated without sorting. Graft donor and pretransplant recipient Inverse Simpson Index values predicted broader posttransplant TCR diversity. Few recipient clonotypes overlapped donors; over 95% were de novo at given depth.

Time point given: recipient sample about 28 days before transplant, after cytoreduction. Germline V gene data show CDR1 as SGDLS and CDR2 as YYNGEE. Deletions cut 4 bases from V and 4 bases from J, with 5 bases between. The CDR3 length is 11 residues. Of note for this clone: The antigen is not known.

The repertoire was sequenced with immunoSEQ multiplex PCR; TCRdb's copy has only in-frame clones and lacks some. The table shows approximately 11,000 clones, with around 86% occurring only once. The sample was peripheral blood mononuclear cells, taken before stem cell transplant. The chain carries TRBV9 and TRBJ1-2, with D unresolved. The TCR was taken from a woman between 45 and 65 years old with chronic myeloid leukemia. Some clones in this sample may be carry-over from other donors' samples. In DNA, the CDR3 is TGTGCCAGCAGCACACCCTATGGCTACACCTTC. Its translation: CASSTPYGYTF.